Listed here are 10 T cell receptor beta chains from one sample, sequenced in a study of blood T cell repertoires in COVID-19. Clones were read by immunoSEQ multiplex PCR, and TCRdb kept only the in-frame ones, dropping some. The table lists tens of thousands of clones, 80% to 95% of them singletons, with approximately 19% in the top ten. The sample consisted of peripheral blood. These receptors all stem from a man older than 75 with acute or convalescent COVID-19.

The chain employs TRBV14 and TRBJ1-3, with TRBD1 matching 8 bases. Per germline, CDR1 SGHDN and CDR2 FVKESK. There are 17 residues in the CDR3. V lost 0 bases, J lost 11 bases, and 15 bases stayed unmatched. CDR3 protein: CASSQEFSRDRPRPIYF. CDR3 DNA: TGTGCCAGCAGCCAAGAGTTTTCAAGGGACAGGCCTCGTCCCATATATTTT.

The CDR3 sequence: CASSIGGVRGNTGELFF. The CDR3 bases are TGTGCCAGTAGTATAGGTGGGGTCAGGGGAAACACCGGGGAGCTGTTTTTT. The chain uses TRBV19 and TRBJ2-2, with a tentative D call TRBD1 (6 bases). This CDR3 region has 17 residues. V gave up 1 base and J gave up 2 bases, with 14 bases separating them. Germline CDR1 and CDR2: LNHDA and SQIVND (reference sequence).

The rearrangement uses TRBV6-5 and TRBJ2-1, with D possibly matching TRBD1 (5 bases). Germline V gene data show CDR1 as MNHEY and CDR2 as SVGAGI. With 6 bases removed from V and 6 bases from J, the gap between germline ends came to 15 bases. The CDR3 is made up of 14 amino acids. The DNA of the CDR3 is TGTGCCAGCAGAAGTGGGGCTAGTGGCAATGAGCAGTTCTTC. Translation: CASRSGASGNEQFF.

V is TRBV2 and J is TRBJ1-5, with a weak D call TRBD1 (5 bases). V was trimmed by 6 bases and J by 1 base, leaving 10 bases between them. This CDR3 has 14 residues. Germline V CDR1 and CDR2: SNHLY, FYNNEI. The CDR3: CASRGGSSNQPQHF. The CDR3 nucleotides read TGTGCCAGCAGGGGGGGGAGCAGCAATCAGCCCCAGCATTTT.

V gene TRBV5-1 combines with J gene TRBJ2-1; D is perhaps TRBD1 (5 bases). The CDR3 has 16 amino acids. Germline lookup yields CDR1 SGHRS and CDR2 YFSETQ. With 0 bases removed from V and 1 base from J, the gap between germline ends came to 11 bases. CDR3 nucleotides: TGCGCCAGCAGCTTGGCCGGCGCAGGGTCCTACAATGAGCAGTTCTTC. It codes for CASSLAGAGSYNEQFF. The full variable domain, with the rest looked up from reference TRBV5-1 and TRBJ2-1, is KAGVTQTPRYLIKTRGQQVTLSCSPISGHRSVSWYQQTPGQGLQFLFEYFSETQRNKGNFPGRFSGRQFSNSRSEMNVSTLELGDSALYLCASSLAGAGSYNEQFFGPGTRLTVL.

The gene calls are TRBV27 and TRBJ1-5; 9 bases match TRBD1. This CDR3 is 14 amino acids long. V was clipped by 5 bases and J by 6 bases; unmatched bases: 5. Looked up from germline, CDR1 is MNHEY and CDR2 is SMNVEV (reference sequence). CDR3 nucleotides: TGTGCCAGCAGTCCTGGACAGGGGTTTCAGCCCCAGCATTTT. It translates to CASSPGQGFQPQHF.

The chain carries TRBV19 and TRBJ1-3; no clear D. CDR3 length: 13 residues. V lost 4 bases, J lost 4 bases, and 8 bases lay in between. The germline CDR1 and CDR2 sequences are LNHDA and SQIVND (reference sequence). For the CDR3, the DNA is TGTGCCAGTAGTACCCCTATCGGAAACACCATATATTTT. Translating gives CASSTPIGNTIYF.

This rearrangement joins TRBV5-1 to TRBJ2-3, with D possibly matching TRBD1 (5 bases). V was pared by 0 bases and J by 0 bases, with 5 bases between. Germline CDR1 is SGHRS and CDR2 is YFSETQ. This CDR3 is built from 14 residues. CDR3 residues: CASSLEGSTDTQYF. The CDR3 DNA follows: TGCGCCAGCAGCTTGGAGGGGAGCACAGATACGCAGTATTTT.

This chain uses TRBV30 with TRBJ2-7; D is unclear. This CDR3 spans 11 amino acids. V gave up 1 base and J gave up 4 bases, with 5 bases separating them. In germline, CDR1 is GTSNPN, CDR2 SVGIG (reference sequence). The CDR3: CAWSGVYEQYF. The CDR3 bases are TGTGCCTGGAGTGGAGTATACGAGCAGTACTTC.

This clone showed up just once. The chain joins TRBV18 to TRBJ1-1; 7 bases are a match to TRBD1. The CDR3 consists of 15 residues. Trimming removed 5 bases from V and 1 base from J; junction bases left unmatched: 7. The germline V gene has CDR1 KGHSH and CDR2 LQKENI. CDR3 DNA sequence: TGTGCCAGCTCATTAGGACAGGTCAGGAACACTGAAGCTTTCTTT. Its translation is CASSLGQVRNTEAFF.